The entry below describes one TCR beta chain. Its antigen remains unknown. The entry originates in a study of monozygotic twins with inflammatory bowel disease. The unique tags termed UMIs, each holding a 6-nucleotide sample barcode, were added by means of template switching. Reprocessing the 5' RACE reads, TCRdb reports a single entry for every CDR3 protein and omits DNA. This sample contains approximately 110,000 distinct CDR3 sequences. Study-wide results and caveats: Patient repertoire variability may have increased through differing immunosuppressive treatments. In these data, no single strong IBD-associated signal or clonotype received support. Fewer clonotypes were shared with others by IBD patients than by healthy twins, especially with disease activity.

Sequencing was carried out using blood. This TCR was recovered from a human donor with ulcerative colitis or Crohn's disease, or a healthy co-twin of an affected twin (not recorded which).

The CDR3 loop is CSVDTSGSSDTQYF. This rearrangement joins TRBV29-1 to TRBJ2-3; TCRdb picks TRBD2, but there is no DNA to check that call. The CDR3 sequence is 14 residues long. Germline CDR1 and CDR2: SQVTM and ANQGSEA.